The 2 T cell receptor beta chains given below trace back to one sample, sequenced in a study of blood T cells in healthy people across ages. For the second PCR, which ran for about 6 to 11 cycles, a sample-barcoded 5' primer and a J-beta primer mix were used. TCRdb used MiXCR to reprocess the 5' RACE reads, holding one entry per CDR3 protein. The sample has fewer than 700,000 distinct CDR3 sequences, roughly 43% seen once. The sequenced sample was blood. The source of these receptors is a man older than 75 in good health.

This clonotype appeared many times. The rearrangement uses TRBV6-5 and TRBJ1-4; D is unresolved. V lost 0 bases to trimming and J lost 4 bases, with 18 bases between them. The CDR3 runs 18 residues. Looked up from germline, CDR1 is MNHEY and CDR2 is SVGAGI. The chain's CDR3 is CASSYSVVFASFNEKLFF. The CDR3 DNA sequence: TGTGCCAGCAGTTACTCCGTAGTCTTTGCCAGTTTTAATGAAAAACTGTTTTTT.

This clonotype came up a few times. The chain uses TRBV7-2 and TRBJ2-1; 8 bases agree with TRBD2. Trimming cost V 5 bases and J 9 bases; bases outside gene matches: 9. Germline V gene data show CDR1 as SGHTA and CDR2 as FQGNSA. CDR3 length: 14 residues. The DNA of the CDR3 is TGTGCCAGCAGCCTCCGGGGGGGCCTTGGTGAGCAGTTCTTC. Translated: CASSLRGGLGEQFF.